This T cell receptor (beta chain) was captured by sequencing in a study of blood T cell repertoires in COVID-19. Study-level information: PBMCs, B-cell-depleted T cells, or T cells were the source of the cDNA or gDNA that made up the material.

Per the authors' pipeline: Quantification of nucleated cells was approximated via reference gene primer amplification. The assay was immunoSEQ multiplex PCR, and TCRdb's table has in-frame clones only and misses some. V, J and clone size reflect that table, while D and trimming were determined from the DNA. The sample holds hundreds of thousands of clones, roughly nine tenths seen once. This clone came up once. This CDR3 region has 13 residues. This clonotype was obtained from a man aged 18-30 years with active or convalescent COVID-19. The chain employs TRBV21-1 and TRBJ2-4; TRBD2 is the table's D call, not checked against the DNA. TRBV21-1 is a known pseudogene. The sequencing input was peripheral blood. CDR3 residues: CASAAHGRNIQYF. In nucleotides, the CDR3 is TGTGCCAGCGCCGCCCATGGGAGAAACATTCAGTACTTC.